The clone carrying this TCR beta chain was seen only a few times. Its antigen is unidentified. This sample is drawn from a study of T-cell memory formation after mild COVID-19. For the study at large: TCR clustering was largely donor specific.

The CDR3 runs to 15 residues. V lost 6 bases, J lost 7 bases, and 11 bases stayed unmatched. General study findings and limits: Prior to infection, memory already included some responding clones, suggesting cross-reactive memory joined.

UMIs and sample barcodes were carried by the TCR alpha and TCR beta cDNA libraries that 5'RACE produced using constant-segment primers. TCRdb itself ran the 5' RACE reads through MiXCR, one entry per CDR3 protein. In the table there are roughly 450,000 distinct CDR3 sequences, over 15% of which are singletons. Sequencing was carried out using PBMCs or a T cell subset sorted from them (not recorded which). The rearrangement joins TRBV12-3 or TRBV12-4 to TRBJ2-3; 9 bases align to TRBD1. The sequence was collected from an adult woman who had mild COVID-19 (a few samples of this study predate the infection). Cell type and time point are not known. The CDR3 DNA sequence: TGTGCCAGCAGGGGGGGACAGGGCCGCGGCCATACGCAGTATTTT. This sequence encodes CASRGGQGRGHTQYF.